Sequencing of this T cell receptor beta chain was carried out in a study of shared clonotypes between healthy human individuals. Profiling relied on immunoSEQ multiplex PCR, and the TCRdb table lists in-frame clones only, not all of them. The sample contains about 1 million clones, more than 65% of which appear only once. Sequences were obtained from memory CD4+ T cells sorted from blood. Subset reported: CD45RA-negative fraction. This TCR was sampled from a man aged 18 to 29 in good health.

Written as DNA, the CDR3 is TGCGCCAGCGCCCCGTCAGGTGGGGAGCAGTACTTC. As protein: CASAPSGGEQYF. This rearrangement joins TRBV5-1 to TRBJ2-5; D may be TRBD2 (5 bases). Between the trimmed V and J ends, which lost 7 bases and 11 bases, there was a span of 18 bases. CDR1 SGHRS and CDR2 YFSETQ come from the germline V gene. The CDR3 covers 12 residues.